This T cell receptor beta chain was documented in a study of human versus mouse CDR3 diversity and MHC coevolution. Notes on the study in general: Six MHC II alleles selected the human T cells. On average, humans showed more CDR3 deletions and insertions than mice. Clonal inequality was lowest in most of the three human donors.

The CDR3 extends over 14 amino acids. The V gene's germline CDR1 is SGHKS and CDR2 YYEKEE (reference sequence). Trimming cost V 0 bases and J 6 bases; bases outside gene matches: 4. About this clone itself: Its target is unknown.

Data came from immunoSEQ multiplex PCR; TCRdb stores just in-frame clones and leaves some out. Altogether tens of thousands of clones are present, just under 95% being singletons, with the ten largest covering 18%. Cells were CD45RO-negative CD62L-positive naive CD4 T cells sorted from PBMCs. The sequence derives from a person aged 55 to 70 in good health. The V and J genes are TRBV5-5 and TRBJ2-7, with TRBD1 matching 9 bases. Sequencing used naive CD4+ T cells from blood. Subset: CD45RO-negative CD62L-positive naive CD4 T cells. The CDR3 bases are TGTGCCAGCAGCTTGGTTGGGGACAGGGCCGAGCAGTACTTC. Its translation: CASSLVGDRAEQYF.